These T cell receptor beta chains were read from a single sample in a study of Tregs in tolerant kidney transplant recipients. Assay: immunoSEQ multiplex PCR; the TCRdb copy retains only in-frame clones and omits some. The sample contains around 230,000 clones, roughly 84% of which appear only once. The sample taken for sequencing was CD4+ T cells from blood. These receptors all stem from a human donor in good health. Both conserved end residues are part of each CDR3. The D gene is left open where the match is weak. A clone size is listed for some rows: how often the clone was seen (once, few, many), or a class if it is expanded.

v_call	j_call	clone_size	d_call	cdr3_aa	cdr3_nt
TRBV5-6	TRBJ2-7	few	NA	CASSLYNYEQYF	TGTGCCAGCAGCTTATACAACTACGAGCAGTACTTC
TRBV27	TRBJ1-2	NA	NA	CASKRGATNYGYTF	TGTGCCAGCAAACGAGGGGCGACTAACTATGGCTACACCTTC
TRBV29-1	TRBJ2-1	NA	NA	CSVEEPRMQFF	TGCAGCGTTGAAGAACCTAGGATGCAGTTCTTC
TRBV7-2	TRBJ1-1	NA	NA	CASSLIQGTEAFF	TGTGCCAGCAGCCTAATACAGGGCACTGAAGCTTTCTTT
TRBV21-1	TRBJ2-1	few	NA	CASSKPGLAPGRGQFF	TGTGCCAGCAGCAAGCCGGGACTAGCGCCAGGGAGGGGGCAGTTCTTC
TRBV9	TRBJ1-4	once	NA	CASSVDPGSNEKLFF	TGTGCCAGCAGCGTAGACCCGGGATCAAATGAAAAACTGTTTTTT
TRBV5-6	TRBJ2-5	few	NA	CASSTSTSRSQETQYF	TGTGCCAGCAGCACATCGACGTCCCGGTCTCAAGAGACCCAGTACTTC
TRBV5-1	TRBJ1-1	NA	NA	CASSTGGTEAFF	TGCGCCAGCTCCACTGGGGGCACTGAAGCTTTCTTT
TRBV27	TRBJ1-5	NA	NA	CASSLGGYQPQHF	TGTGCCAGCAGTTTGGGAGGTTATCAGCCCCAGCATTTT
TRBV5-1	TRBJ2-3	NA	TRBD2	CASSRWTSGEADTQYF	TGCGCCAGCAGCCGGTGGACTAGCGGGGAAGCAGATACGCAGTATTTT
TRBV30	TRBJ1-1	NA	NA	CAWSSIVMNTEAFF	TGTGCCTGGAGTTCGATTGTTATGAACACTGAAGCTTTCTTT
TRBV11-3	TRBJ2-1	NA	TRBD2	CASSFGLAGSHEQFF	TGTGCCAGCAGCTTCGGACTAGCGGGGAGCCATGAGCAGTTCTTC
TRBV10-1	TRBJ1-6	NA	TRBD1	CASSRDRGSPLHF	TGCGCCAGCAGTAGGGACAGGGGTTCACCCCTCCACTTT
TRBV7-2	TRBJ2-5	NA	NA	CASSPARVKETQYF	TGTGCCAGCAGCCCCGCCAGGGTTAAAGAGACCCAGTACTTC
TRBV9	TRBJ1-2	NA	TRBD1	CASSVVTGQGARGYTF	TGTGCCAGCAGCGTAGTGACGGGACAGGGGGCGCGTGGCTACACCTTC
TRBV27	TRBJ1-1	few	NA	CASSLQGGSTEAFF	TGTGCCAGCAGTTTACAGGGAGGGAGCACTGAAGCTTTCTTT
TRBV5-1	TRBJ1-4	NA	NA	CASSFGHAENEKLFF	TGCGCCAGCAGCTTCGGGCACGCGGAGAATGAAAAACTGTTTTTT